The 20 T cell receptor beta chains given below trace back to one sample, sequenced in a study of Graves' ophthalmopathy and Graves' hyperthyroidism. TCR beta CDR3 regions were amplified from RNA transcripts. The first-round RT-PCR employed HTBI primers together with the Qiagen OneStep RT-PCR kit. A multiplex PCR was then performed as the second round. One entry per CDR3 protein, called by TCRdb with MiXCR from the multiplex PCR reads. The sample shows hundreds of thousands of distinct CDR3 sequences, 20% to 25% of them seen only once. The sequenced sample consisted of peripheral blood. These receptors were collected from a woman aged 18-35 years with stable Graves' hyperthyroidism.

This clonotype appeared a few times. V gene TRBV30 combines with J gene TRBJ1-6; maybe TRBD1 (6 bases). Germline values: CDR1 GTSNPN, CDR2 SVGIG (reference sequence). Trimming removed 1 base from V and 9 bases from J, with 22 bases in between. The CDR3 has 17 amino acids. CDR3 loop: CAWSAGTMTLVGSPLHF. CDR3 DNA sequence: TGTGCCTGGAGTGCCGGGACAATGACCCTAGTCGGTTCACCCCTCCACTTT.

This clonotype was observed at least ten times. The CDR3 DNA reads as TGCGCCAGCAGCGGAGGGACAGGGCCCTCTGGAAACACCATATATTTT. This translates into CASSGGTGPSGNTIYF. The rearrangement uses TRBV5-1 and TRBJ1-3; TRBD1 matches at 9 bases. V shed 4 bases and J 0 bases; nucleotides not matched to a gene: 5. CDR1 and CDR2 (germline): SGHRS, YFSETQ. This CDR3 has 16 amino acids.

The table lists this clonotype with many counts. The chain couples TRBV5-4 to TRBJ1-6; D gene uncertain. The germline V and J ends were trimmed by 4 bases and 0 bases, with 11 bases remaining between them. The CDR3 is made up of 16 amino acids. Germline V CDR1 and CDR2: SGHNT, YYREEE (reference sequence). CDR3 sequence (DNA): TGTGCCAGCAGCCTCGGATCCCTCTCCTATAATTCACCCCTCCACTTT. Translation gives CASSLGSLSYNSPLHF.

The chain uses TRBV12-3 or TRBV12-4 and TRBJ1-1; D ambiguous. V gave up 4 bases and J gave up 6 bases, with 18 bases separating them. This CDR3 is 15 amino acids long. CDR3 loop: CASSYLPGVRPEAFF. DNA of the CDR3: TGTGCCAGCAGTTATCTCCCAGGCGTGAGACCTGAAGCTTTCTTT.

This clonotype was seen repeatedly, ten times or more. The chain links TRBV3-1 to TRBJ1-2; TRBD1 matches at 9 bases. V dropped 4 bases and J dropped 3; count of bases not matched to a gene: 6. Germline V gene lookup returns CDR1 LGHDT and CDR2 YNNKEL (reference sequence). CDR3 length equals 15 residues. The CDR3 nucleotides are TGTGCCAGCAGCCGTCGACAGGGGGGGGACTATGGCTACACCTTC. It encodes CASSRRQGGDYGYTF.

The J gene is TRBJ2-2, the V gene TRBV10-1; 7 bases map to TRBD2. This CDR3 is built from 13 residues. CDR1 WNHNN and CDR2 SYGVQD come from the germline V gene (reference sequence). DNA of the CDR3: TGCGGGGGGGAGGGTGTTAACACCGGGGAGCTGTTTTTT. It encodes CGGEGVNTGELFF.

This clonotype was detected ten times or more. The rearrangement links TRBV10-1 to TRBJ2-5, with no clear D. Germline CDR1 WNHNN, CDR2 SYGVQD (reference sequence). The CDR3 spans 14 residues. The V end was cut by 0 bases, the J end by 1 base, with 6 bases between. The CDR3 bases are TGCGCCAGCAGTGAGTCGACGCTCCAAGAGACCCAGTACTTC. This sequence encodes CASSESTLQETQYF.

This clonotype was recorded many times. The chain has TRBV12-3 or TRBV12-4 and TRBJ1-2; D is unresolved. The CDR3 is 14 amino acids. With 1 base removed from V and 4 bases from J, the gap between germline ends came to 10 bases. The CDR3: CASSLVRTGYGYTF. The CDR3 coding sequence is TGTGCCAGCAGTTTAGTTCGGACGGGCTATGGCTACACCTTC.

This clonotype was counted at least ten times. This chain connects TRBV12-3 or TRBV12-4 to TRBJ2-7; D call uncertain. CDR3 length: 15 residues. Trimming left V 5 bases short and J 0 bases short, with 14 bases between. This CDR3 reads CASSPAYGPSYEQYF. In nucleotides, the CDR3 is TGTGCCAGCAGTCCCGCCTATGGGCCCTCCTACGAGCAGTACTTC.

The table lists this clonotype with a few counts. The V call is TRBV29-1, the J call TRBJ2-6; 9 nucleotides agree with TRBD1. Losses at the gene ends were 6 bases for V and 4 bases for J; bases not matched to a gene: 10. The CDR3 loop spans 16 amino acids. Germline lookup yields CDR1 SQVTM and CDR2 ANQGSEA. The CDR3 protein is CSVPGQGPSGANVLTF. DNA of the CDR3: TGCAGCGTCCCGGGACAGGGTCCATCAGGGGCCAACGTCCTGACTTTC. Combining the CDR3 with reference TRBV29-1 and TRBJ2-6 gives the whole variable domain SAVISQKPSRDICQRGTSLTIQCQVDSQVTMMFWYRQQPGQSLTLIATANQGSEATYESGFVIDKFPISRPNLTFSTLTVSNMSPEDSSIYLCSVPGQGPSGANVLTFGAGSRLTVL.

By proportion, this clonotype is medium-sized. The chain joins TRBV12-3 or TRBV12-4 to TRBJ1-5, with TRBD1 matching 8 bases. J lost 6 bases, V lost 2 bases, and 6 bases had no gene match. CDR3 length equals 15 residues. Here the CDR3 DNA reads TGTGCCAGCAGTTTAATGTCAGGGGGCGGTCAGCCCCAGCATTTT. This sequence encodes CASSLMSGGGQPQHF.

This rearrangement joins TRBV2 to TRBJ1-2; D is unresolved. Per the germline V gene, CDR1 is SNHLY and CDR2 is FYNNEI. The CDR3 is made up of 12 amino acids. With 7 bases removed from V and 0 bases from J, the gap between germline ends came to 6 bases. The chain's CDR3 is CASMSTNYGYTF. The CDR3 region has the DNA TGTGCCAGCATGAGCACTAACTATGGCTACACCTTC.

The sample holds many counts of this clonotype. V is TRBV7-2 and J is TRBJ2-7; weak D call: TRBD1 (6 bases). The germline gives CDR1 SGHTA, CDR2 FQGNSA. The V end lost 4 bases, the J end lost 0 bases, and 13 bases lay between the germline ends. CDR3 size: 15 residues. CDR3 in amino acids: CASSSRTGSSYEQYF. In nucleotides, the CDR3 is TGTGCCAGCAGCTCGCGCACAGGGAGCTCCTACGAGCAGTACTTC.

V and J are TRBV28 and TRBJ1-5; TRBD1 might be the D (5 bases). The germline V gene has CDR1 MDHEN and CDR2 SYDVKM. The CDR3 runs to 18 residues. V was shortened by 6 bases and J by 4 bases, with 25 bases between the two germline ends. CDR3 DNA sequence: TGTGCCAGCAGCCCAGGACCCTGGCGGGGCACCTATAATCAGCCCCAGCATTTT. This gives the protein CASSPGPWRGTYNQPQHF.

This clonotype was seen ten or more times. The gene calls are TRBV12-3 or TRBV12-4 and TRBJ2-5; possible D gene TRBD2, 5 bases. Trimming shortened V by 5 bases and J by 7 bases, and 17 bases separated the two germline ends. The CDR3 has 14 residues. The CDR3 loop reads CASSPRRAHGTQYF. Here the CDR3 DNA reads TGTGCCAGCAGTCCCCGGCGGGCGCATGGGACCCAGTACTTC.

This clonotype was detected only once. The J gene is TRBJ2-7, the V gene TRBV6-2 or TRBV6-3; a weak D match, TRBD1 (6 bases). Germline CDR1 reads MNHEY; CDR2 reads SVGEGT. The V end lost 5 bases, the J end lost 2 bases, and 13 bases lay between the germline ends. The CDR3 has 14 residues. CDR3 nucleotides: TGTGCCAGCAGTGACCCTGGACAGCCCTACGAGCAGTACTTC. Protein product: CASSDPGQPYEQYF.

This clonotype was recorded many times. This chain joins TRBV15 and TRBJ1-5; maybe TRBD1 (6 bases). The CDR3 is 17 amino acids. The V end was cut by 0 bases, the J end by 3 bases, with 15 bases between. CDR1 and CDR2 (germline): LNHNV, YYDKDF (reference sequence). The CDR3 reads CATSRDLNRVDNQPQHF. Written as DNA, the CDR3 is TGTGCCACCAGCAGAGACTTAAACAGGGTAGACAATCAGCCCCAGCATTTT.

This clonotype was found many times. The rearrangement uses TRBV7-9 and TRBJ1-5, with D possibly TRBD1 on 5 matching bases. V was cut by 5 bases and J by 4 bases, with 15 bases left in between. CDR1 is SEHNR, CDR2 FQNEAQ, per germline (reference sequence). There are 15 residues in the CDR3. Here the CDR3 reads CASSLGFGQNQPQHF. CDR3 bases: TGTGCCAGCAGCCTAGGTTTTGGACAAAATCAGCCCCAGCATTTT.

This clonotype was seen at least ten times. This chain connects TRBV29-1 to TRBJ1-5; 7 bases align to TRBD1. With 7 bases clipped from V and 7 bases from J, the junction kept 7 bases outside the gene matches. This CDR3 has 12 residues. From germline, CDR1 is SQVTM and CDR2 ANQGSEA. The CDR3 sequence is CSGYTGDQPQHF. Written as DNA, the CDR3 is TGCAGCGGATATACAGGGGACCAGCCCCAGCATTTT.

The chain joins TRBV5-1 to TRBJ1-1, with no clear D. Between the trimmed V and J ends, which lost 3 bases and 1 base, there was a span of 10 bases. The germline CDR1 and CDR2 sequences are SGHRS and YFSETQ. The CDR3 is 14 amino acids. CDR3 sequence: CASSSELSNTEAFF. As DNA, the CDR3 is TGCGCCAGCAGCTCAGAATTATCGAACACTGAAGCTTTCTTT.